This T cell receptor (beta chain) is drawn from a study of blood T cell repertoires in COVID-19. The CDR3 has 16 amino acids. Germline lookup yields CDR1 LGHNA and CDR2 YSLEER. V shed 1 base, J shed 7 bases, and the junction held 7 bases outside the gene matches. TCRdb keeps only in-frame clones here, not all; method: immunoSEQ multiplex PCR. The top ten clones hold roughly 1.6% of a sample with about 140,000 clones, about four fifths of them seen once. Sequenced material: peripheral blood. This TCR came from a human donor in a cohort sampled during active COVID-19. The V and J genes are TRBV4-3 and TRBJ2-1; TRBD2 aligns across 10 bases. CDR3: CASSQGIEREGNEQFF. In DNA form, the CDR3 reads TGCGCCAGCAGCCAAGGTATCGAGCGGGAGGGAAATGAGCAGTTCTTC.